The rows below give T cell receptor beta chains drawn from one sample of a study of blood T cells in healthy people across ages. TCRdb reprocessed the 5' RACE reads with MiXCR, giving one entry per CDR3 protein. This table holds 600,000 to 900,000 distinct CDR3 sequences, roughly 25% found once. These data were also reused for a study on T cells of mothers and their children.

Sample: blood. The source of these receptors is a boy aged 5-17 years in good health. The CDR3 runs from the conserved cysteine through the conserved F or W. Fields, in order: CDR3 DNA, CDR3 protein, J gene, D gene, clone size, V gene. A D gene is named only where the DNA matches it firmly. Only part of the rows carry a size: once, few, many, or a class if the clone is expanded.

CDR3nt: TGCGCCAGCAGCCCAAGGCCGGGGACTTTGAACACTGAAGCTTTCTTT
CDR3aa: CASSPRPGTLNTEAFF
j_gene: TRBJ1-1
d_gene: .
abundance: .
v_gene: TRBV4-1

CDR3nt: TGCGCCAGCAGCTTGGGGACAGGGCTCCTAGAGCTATCTGGCTACACCTTC
CDR3aa: CASSLGTGLLELSGYTF
j_gene: TRBJ1-2
d_gene: TRBD1
abundance: few
v_gene: TRBV5-1

CDR3nt: TGTGCCAGCAGTAGGCGGGCAGGGGGCTACGAGCAGTACTTC
CDR3aa: CASSRRAGGYEQYF
j_gene: TRBJ2-7
d_gene: TRBD1
abundance: .
v_gene: TRBV6-2/TRBV6-3

CDR3nt: TGTGCCAGCAGTTTTGCCAGCGGGGGGAGCACAGATACGCAGTATTTT
CDR3aa: CASSFASGGSTDTQYF
j_gene: TRBJ2-3
d_gene: TRBD2
abundance: .
v_gene: TRBV28

CDR3nt: TGTGCCAGCAGTACCAGGGGGCCAGGGGAGCTGTTTTTT
CDR3aa: CASSTRGPGELFF
j_gene: TRBJ2-2
d_gene: TRBD1
abundance: many
v_gene: TRBV6-1

CDR3nt: TGTGCCAGCAGCCAAGCCGGGGGAAAGACCCAGTACTTC
CDR3aa: CASSQAGGKTQYF
j_gene: TRBJ2-5
d_gene: .
abundance: once
v_gene: TRBV3-1

CDR3nt: TGCGCCAGCAGCCGTAGCGGGGGAGGATCCTACAATGAGCAGTTCTTC
CDR3aa: CASSRSGGGSYNEQFF
j_gene: TRBJ2-1
d_gene: TRBD2
abundance: .
v_gene: TRBV4-1

CDR3nt: TGTGCCAGCGGAGACGGTAATTCACCCCTCCACTTT
CDR3aa: CASGDGNSPLHF
j_gene: TRBJ1-6
d_gene: .
abundance: few
v_gene: TRBV7-9

CDR3nt: TGTGCCTGGACCTCCAGGGGTGGCTACACCTTC
CDR3aa: CAWTSRGGYTF
j_gene: TRBJ1-2
d_gene: .
abundance: few
v_gene: TRBV30

CDR3nt: TGTGCCAGCAGTCTCATGACCCGGGACAGGAGGTACTTC
CDR3aa: CASSLMTRDRRYF
j_gene: TRBJ2-7
d_gene: TRBD1
abundance: few
v_gene: TRBV12-3/TRBV12-4

CDR3nt: TGTGCCAGCAGCGGCTGGGGACCCACCGAGCAGTACTTC
CDR3aa: CASSGWGPTEQYF
j_gene: TRBJ2-7
d_gene: .
abundance: .
v_gene: TRBV9

CDR3nt: TGTGCCAGCAGTTTTTTGGGAATCGCCGTTGAAGCTTTCTTT
CDR3aa: CASSFLGIAVEAFF
j_gene: TRBJ1-1
d_gene: .
abundance: .
v_gene: TRBV12-3/TRBV12-4

CDR3nt: TGCGCCAGCATCTTGGATCGGGCTAGAAATTCACCCCTCCACTTT
CDR3aa: CASILDRARNSPLHF
j_gene: TRBJ1-6
d_gene: .
abundance: few
v_gene: TRBV5-1

CDR3nt: TGTGCCAGCAGCTTCCCGGACCTCATGGGTTGGGAAAATGAAAAACTGTTTTTT
CDR3aa: CASSFPDLMGWENEKLFF
j_gene: TRBJ1-4
d_gene: .
abundance: few
v_gene: TRBV7-9

CDR3nt: TGTGCCAGCGCAGGGGACTATGGCTACACCTTC
CDR3aa: CASAGDYGYTF
j_gene: TRBJ1-2
d_gene: .
abundance: many
v_gene: TRBV28

CDR3nt: TGTGCCAGCAGCTTAGTTGGGGGTGCTAATGAAAAACTGTTTTTT
CDR3aa: CASSLVGGANEKLFF
j_gene: TRBJ1-4
d_gene: .
abundance: .
v_gene: TRBV11-2

CDR3nt: TGTGCCAGCAGTGAGGGACTAGCGGGTCGCCAAGAGACCCAGTACTTC
CDR3aa: CASSEGLAGRQETQYF
j_gene: TRBJ2-5
d_gene: TRBD2
abundance: .
v_gene: TRBV6-1

CDR3nt: TGTGCCAGTAGTACCTTCTCTTTAGGCTCAGTTGGCTACACCTTC
CDR3aa: CASSTFSLGSVGYTF
j_gene: TRBJ1-2
d_gene: .
abundance: .
v_gene: TRBV19

CDR3nt: TGTGCTAGTGGTTTGGGCTTTACACTCTCTGGAAACACCATATATTTT
CDR3aa: CASGLGFTLSGNTIYF
j_gene: TRBJ1-3
d_gene: .
abundance: few
v_gene: TRBV12-5

CDR3nt: TGTGCCAGCAGTAGAACAGGTATCCGCTATGGCTACACCTTC
CDR3aa: CASSRTGIRYGYTF
j_gene: TRBJ1-2
d_gene: .
abundance: .
v_gene: TRBV12-3/TRBV12-4

CDR3nt: TGTGCCACCAGAACAACCGGGACACCTGAGGGCTACTATGGCTACACCTTC
CDR3aa: CATRTTGTPEGYYGYTF
j_gene: TRBJ1-2
d_gene: .
abundance: few
v_gene: TRBV15

CDR3nt: TGCGCCAGCAGCGCTAGCGGGGGGCCGAACACCGGGGAGCTGTTTTTT
CDR3aa: CASSASGGPNTGELFF
j_gene: TRBJ2-2
d_gene: TRBD2
abundance: few
v_gene: TRBV5-1

CDR3nt: TGTGCCAGCACCTCAACCCCTAGCGGGGGGGACATGAACACCGGGGAGCTGTTTTTT
CDR3aa: CASTSTPSGGDMNTGELFF
j_gene: TRBJ2-2
d_gene: .
abundance: .
v_gene: TRBV21-1

CDR3nt: TGTGCCAGCAGTTTAGCCGGGAACCGTGAGCAGTTCTTC
CDR3aa: CASSLAGNREQFF
j_gene: TRBJ2-1
d_gene: .
abundance: .
v_gene: TRBV28

CDR3nt: TGTGCCAGCAGTTCACTAGAGGGGGGCCGCTACGAGCAGTACTTC
CDR3aa: CASSSLEGGRYEQYF
j_gene: TRBJ2-7
d_gene: .
abundance: .
v_gene: TRBV28

CDR3nt: TGTGCCAGCAGCTTTTCCTTGGACACTGAAGCTTTCTTT
CDR3aa: CASSFSLDTEAFF
j_gene: TRBJ1-1
d_gene: .
abundance: few
v_gene: TRBV7-2

CDR3nt: TGCAGTGCCTATGACACAGCTGGCTACACCTTC
CDR3aa: CSAYDTAGYTF
j_gene: TRBJ1-2
d_gene: .
abundance: .
v_gene: TRBV20-1

CDR3nt: TGTGCCACCAGTGGCCAGGACCGCTATGGCTACACCTTC
CDR3aa: CATSGQDRYGYTF
j_gene: TRBJ1-2
d_gene: .
abundance: .
v_gene: TRBV24-1

CDR3nt: TGTGCCAGCAGCGTAGAAACTCCGGAGACCCAGTACTTC
CDR3aa: CASSVETPETQYF
j_gene: TRBJ2-5
d_gene: .
abundance: few
v_gene: TRBV9

CDR3nt: TGCAGCGTTGAAGAGGGGGACCGAAACACCGGGGAGCTGTTTTTT
CDR3aa: CSVEEGDRNTGELFF
j_gene: TRBJ2-2
d_gene: .
abundance: .
v_gene: TRBV29-1

CDR3nt: TGTGCCAGCAGCTTAGGAGGGAAATCTGGAAACACCATATATTTT
CDR3aa: CASSLGGKSGNTIYF
j_gene: TRBJ1-3
d_gene: .
abundance: few
v_gene: TRBV7-6

CDR3nt: TGTGCCAGCAGTGTGGGCAGGTGGAGAGAGACCCAGTACTTC
CDR3aa: CASSVGRWRETQYF
j_gene: TRBJ2-5
d_gene: .
abundance: .
v_gene: TRBV6-1

CDR3nt: TGCGCCAGCAGACCCGGGACAGTTCAAGAGACCCAGTACTTC
CDR3aa: CASRPGTVQETQYF
j_gene: TRBJ2-5
d_gene: TRBD1
abundance: few
v_gene: TRBV5-1

CDR3nt: TGCAGCGTTACAGGGGACGGGGTGGAAAAACTGTTTTTT
CDR3aa: CSVTGDGVEKLFF
j_gene: TRBJ1-4
d_gene: TRBD1
abundance: few
v_gene: TRBV29-1

CDR3nt: TGCAGTGCTAGCACACTAACCTCTGGAAACACCATATATTTT
CDR3aa: CSASTLTSGNTIYF
j_gene: TRBJ1-3
d_gene: .
abundance: few
v_gene: TRBV20-1

CDR3nt: TGCGCCAGCAGCTTGGCCGGGCAGGGTCGTGTCGAGCAGTACTTC
CDR3aa: CASSLAGQGRVEQYF
j_gene: TRBJ2-7
d_gene: .
abundance: few
v_gene: TRBV5-1

CDR3nt: TGTGCCAGTAGTATACTGCGGGGGGCCCGGAATGAGCAGTTCTTC
CDR3aa: CASSILRGARNEQFF
j_gene: TRBJ2-1
d_gene: TRBD2
abundance: few
v_gene: TRBV19

CDR3nt: TGTGCCAGCAGTTACTCGGGTGGTAGCGGGGTCCGGGGGGAGCAGTTCTTC
CDR3aa: CASSYSGGSGVRGEQFF
j_gene: TRBJ2-1
d_gene: TRBD2
abundance: once
v_gene: TRBV6-5

CDR3nt: TGTGCCAGCAGGTCCACGGGACTAGCGGGCACAGATACGCAGTATTTT
CDR3aa: CASRSTGLAGTDTQYF
j_gene: TRBJ2-3
d_gene: TRBD2
abundance: once
v_gene: TRBV6-5

CDR3nt: TGTGCCACCAGCACACTTATTCAGCTAGGGGCTTTTACCTACGAGCAGTACTTC
CDR3aa: CATSTLIQLGAFTYEQYF
j_gene: TRBJ2-7
d_gene: .
abundance: few
v_gene: TRBV15

CDR3nt: TGCAGTGCAACCCTCGACAGGGCTAAAGAGACCCAGTACTTC
CDR3aa: CSATLDRAKETQYF
j_gene: TRBJ2-5
d_gene: TRBD1
abundance: .
v_gene: TRBV20-1